This TCR beta chain appears in the sequencing data of a study of CD8 T cells in Susac syndrome. The authors carried out high-throughput sequencing of TCR beta. They applied it to CD8+ and CD4+ T cells obtained from blood. The CDR3 is made up of 14 amino acids. Germline V CDR1 and CDR2: SGHRS, YFSETQ. Trimming at V came to 6 bases and at J to 2 bases, leaving 8 bases not matched to a gene. Reverse transcription of 0.5 to 1 ug RNA was performed with random hexamers. Amplification of the TCR beta CDR3 was carried out by immunoSEQ multiplex PCR, which spanned a total of 54 Vbeta and 13 Jbeta segments. TCRdb analysed the immunoSEQ multiplex PCR reads with MiXCR anew, one entry per CDR3 protein. Of about 160,000 distinct CDR3 sequences in the sample, roughly 95% were seen once.

The J gene is TRBJ2-7, the V gene TRBV5-1; TRBD1 matches 7 bases. This clonotype was obtained from a human donor with multiple sclerosis. The sample taken for sequencing was CD4+ T cells from PBMCs. This CDR3 reads CASTSGGSTYEQYF. The CDR3 DNA sequence: TGCGCCAGCACCTCAGGGGGTTCCACCTACGAGCAGTACTTC. Filled out from reference TRBV5-1 and TRBJ2-7, the complete variable domain reads KAGVTQTPRYLIKTRGQQVTLSCSPISGHRSVSWYQQTPGQGLQFLFEYFSETQRNKGNFPGRFSGRQFSNSRSEMNVSTLELGDSALYLCASTSGGSTYEQYFGPGTRLTVT.